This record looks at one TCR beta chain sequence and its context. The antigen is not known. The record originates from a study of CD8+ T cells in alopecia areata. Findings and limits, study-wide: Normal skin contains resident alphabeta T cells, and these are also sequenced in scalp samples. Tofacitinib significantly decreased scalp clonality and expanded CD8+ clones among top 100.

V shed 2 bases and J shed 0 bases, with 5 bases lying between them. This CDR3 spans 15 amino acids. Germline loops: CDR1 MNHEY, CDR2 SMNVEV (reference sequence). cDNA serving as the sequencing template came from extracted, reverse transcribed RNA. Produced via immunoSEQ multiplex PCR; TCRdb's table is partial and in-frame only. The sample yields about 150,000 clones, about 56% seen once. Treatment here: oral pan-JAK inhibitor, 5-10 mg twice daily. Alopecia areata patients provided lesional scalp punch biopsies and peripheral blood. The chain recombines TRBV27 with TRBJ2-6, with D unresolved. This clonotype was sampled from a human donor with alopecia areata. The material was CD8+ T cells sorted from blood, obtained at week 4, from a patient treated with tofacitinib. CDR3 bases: TGTGCCAGCAGTTTAGGGCTCTCTGGGGCCAACGTCCTGACTTTC. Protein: CASSLGLSGANVLTF.